This TCR beta chain was recovered during a study of blood T cell repertoires in COVID-19. The overall study: Acute and convalescent COVID-19 samples came from the United States, Italy and Spain. In each case, the material was cDNA or gDNA derived from T cells, B-cell-depleted T cells, or PBMCs.

Authors' methods: Cell counts per sample came from amplifying reference gene primers. The repertoire was sequenced with immunoSEQ multiplex PCR; TCRdb's copy has only in-frame clones and lacks some. V and J calls and clone size are those listed in that table; D and trimming were worked out from the DNA. The sample shows tens of thousands of clones, roughly 87% of them seen only once. Germline V gene lookup returns CDR1 SGHAT and CDR2 FQNNGV. This CDR3 spans 15 amino acids. Trimming cost V 3 bases and J 9 bases; bases outside gene matches: 10. The chain couples TRBV11-2 to TRBJ2-1; 8 bases map to TRBD2. The sample was peripheral blood. The receptor was derived from a human donor with active COVID-19. The donor label of this sample is uncertain. The CDR3 reads CASSFGNREGGEQFF. The DNA for the CDR3 is TGTGCCAGCAGCTTTGGGAACCGGGAGGGTGGTGAGCAGTTCTTC.